This T cell receptor (beta chain) was recorded in a study of blood T cell repertoires in COVID-19. The wider study: COVID-19 samples collected from the United States, Italy and Spain covered acute and convalescent phases.

Categorization into cohorts depended on clinical history that participants reported. Recovery meant two consecutive negative NP/OP PCR tests, professional clearance, or resolved symptoms. The authors' processing: Researchers report that nucleated cell counts were estimated from reference gene primer amplification. This table comes from immunoSEQ multiplex PCR, and its TCRdb copy is limited to in-frame clones, with some not included. V and J calls and clone size follow that table, whereas D and trimming were derived from the DNA. Among about 220,000 clones listed, 65% to 85% were seen once. This clonotype was sampled from a woman between 55 and 75 years old who had recovered from COVID-19. Sample: PBMCs or T cells enriched from blood (not recorded which).

In DNA, the CDR3 is TGTGCCAGCAGTGAACTCCCAGGCGTGAATGGAGGCTACACCTTC. Protein product: CASSELPGVNGGYTF. This sequence joins TRBV6-1 and TRBJ1-2; D remains ambiguous. The length of the CDR3 is 15 residues. V shed 2 bases and J shed 8 bases, with 18 bases lying between them. Germline V gives CDR1 MNHNS, CDR2 SASEGT.